This TCR beta chain was found in a study of cytomegalovirus exposure and HLA in healthy donors. Turning to the study itself: When fewer than 400 donors were genotyped, approximately 81% of them were found to fall in the Caucasian-associated ancestry cluster.

Both 60 Vbeta primers and 13 Jbeta primers went into the PCR. TCRdb's copy holds only in-frame clones and misses some; the assay was immunoSEQ multiplex PCR. The sample has approximately 180,000 clones, roughly 74% seen once. In nominal health when sampled, donors likely had unrecorded immune exposures nonetheless. J was trimmed by 4 bases and V by 0 bases; bases with no gene match: 5. Per germline, CDR1 MNHEY and CDR2 SVGAGI. The CDR3 covers 15 residues. This clone was counted a few times. The specimen was PBMCs. This receptor was obtained from a woman in her 30s in good health and CMV-seronegative. The chain is built from TRBV6-5 and TRBJ2-7; TRBD1 matches at 8 bases. The CDR3 loop is CASSYSSGGGYEQYF. Here the CDR3 DNA reads TGTGCCAGCAGTTACTCTTCAGGGGGCGGGTACGAGCAGTACTTC.